The 8 T cell receptor beta chains listed next were all sequenced from one sample in a study of Ad26.COV2.S vaccination and SARS-CoV-2 variants. Documented treatment: over 15 received Ad26.COV2.S at low or high dose, single or two shots; several received placebo; per-sample allocation not given. Samples came from day 63 after the first vaccine or placebo injection. Assay: immunoSEQ multiplex PCR; the TCRdb copy retains only in-frame clones and omits some. The sample lists some 370,000 clones, around 82% occurring once. The sequenced sample was peripheral blood, obtained in a trial of Ad26.COV2.S vaccine versus placebo. Receptor source: a person between 18 and 60 years old who received the Ad26.COV2.S COVID-19 vaccine or a placebo.

The chain joins TRBV7-9 to TRBJ2-3; D gene uncertain. This CDR3 has 12 amino acids. Per germline, CDR1 SEHNR and CDR2 FQNEAQ (reference sequence). Deletions cut 5 bases from V and 6 bases from J, with 9 bases between. For the CDR3, the DNA is TGTGCCAGCAGCCCACAGTTGGATACGCAGTATTTT. Amino acids: CASSPQLDTQYF.

The chain links TRBV4-2 to TRBJ2-7, with a tentative D call TRBD1 (5 bases). Trimming stripped 0 bases from V and 2 bases from J, with 11 bases between. This CDR3 has 15 residues. Germline V lookup: CDR1 LGHNA, CDR2 YNFKEQ. CDR3 amino acids: CASSQDWGSTYEQYF. The DNA of the CDR3 is TGTGCCAGCAGCCAAGATTGGGGCAGTACCTACGAGCAGTACTTC.

V usage is TRBV27 and J usage is TRBJ2-7; D uncertain. V was shortened by 6 bases and J by 2 bases, with 8 bases between the two germline ends. Germline V lookup: CDR1 MNHEY, CDR2 SMNVEV (reference sequence). The CDR3 consists of 12 residues. CDR3 amino acids: CASRRLPYEQYF. CDR3 coding DNA: TGTGCCAGCAGAAGGCTACCCTACGAGCAGTACTTC.

The chain links TRBV19 to TRBJ2-1, with 7 positions matching TRBD2. Per the germline V gene, CDR1 is LNHDA and CDR2 is SQIVND (reference sequence). The CDR3 covers 14 residues. The J segment lost 3 bases and the V segment lost 8 bases, leaving 7 bases of the junction unmatched. CDR3 sequence: CASSPSGVYNEQFF. In nucleotides, the CDR3 is TGTGCCAGTTCTCCTAGCGGCGTCTACAATGAGCAGTTCTTC.

This chain joins TRBV6-5 and TRBJ1-2, with TRBD1 identical over 9 bases. Germline V gene data show CDR1 as MNHEY and CDR2 as SVGAGI. This CDR3 comprises 15 residues. Trimming at V came to 7 bases and at J to 8 bases, leaving 14 bases not matched to a gene. CDR3 residues: CASNQGRDRVFGYTF. CDR3 nucleotide sequence: TGTGCCAGCAACCAAGGCCGGGACAGGGTATTCGGCTACACCTTC.

The chain employs TRBV7-9 and TRBJ2-7; D is possibly TRBD2 (6 bases). The germline V gene has CDR1 SEHNR and CDR2 FQNEAQ (reference sequence). The germline V and J ends were trimmed by 5 bases and 2 bases, with 16 bases remaining between them. There are 15 residues in the CDR3. CDR3 sequence reads: CASSQPAGRTYEQYF. CDR3 bases: TGTGCCAGCAGCCAACCGGCAGGGAGGACCTACGAGCAGTACTTC. The full variable domain, completed using reference TRBV7-9 and TRBJ2-7, is DTGVSQNPRHKITKRGQNVTFRCDPISEHNRLYWYRQTLGQGPEFLTYFQNEAQLEKSRLLSDRFSAERPKGSFSTLEIQRTEQGDSAMYLCASSQPAGRTYEQYFGPGTRLTVT.

This chain connects TRBV24-1 to TRBJ2-1; D is possibly TRBD1 (5 bases). This CDR3 is 15 amino acids long. The ends were cut back, 4 bases at V and 6 bases at J, with 15 bases in the middle. Looked up from germline, CDR1 is KGHDR and CDR2 is SFDVKD. The CDR3 coding sequence is TGTGCCACCAGTGAAGCTCAGGGTAAGGGCAATGAGCAGTTCTTC. Translated: CATSEAQGKGNEQFF.

This chain joins TRBV19 and TRBJ1-4; D is uncertain. The germline V gene encodes CDR1 LNHDA and CDR2 SQIVND (reference sequence). The germline V and J ends were trimmed by 7 bases and 3 bases, with 12 bases remaining between them. The CDR3 consists of 14 residues. CDR3 bases: TGTGCCAGTAAAGTAGGACCCCCTAATGAAAAACTGTTTTTT. Translation gives CASKVGPPNEKLFF. The full variable domain, with the rest looked up from reference TRBV19 and TRBJ1-4, is DGGITQSPKYLFRKEGQNVTLSCEQNLNHDAMYWYRQDPGQGLRLIYYSQIVNDFQKGDIAEGYSVSREKKESFPLTVTSAQKNPTAFYLCASKVGPPNEKLFFGSGTQLSVL.